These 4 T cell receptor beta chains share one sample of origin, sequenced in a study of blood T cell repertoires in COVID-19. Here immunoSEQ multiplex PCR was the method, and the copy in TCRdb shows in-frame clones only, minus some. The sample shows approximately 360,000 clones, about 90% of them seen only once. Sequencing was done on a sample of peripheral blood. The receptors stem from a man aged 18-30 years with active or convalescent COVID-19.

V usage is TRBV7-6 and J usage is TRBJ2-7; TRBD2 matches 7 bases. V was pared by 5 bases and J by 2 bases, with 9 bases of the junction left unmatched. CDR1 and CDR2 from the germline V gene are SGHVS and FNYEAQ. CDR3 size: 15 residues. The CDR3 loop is CASSQERETTYEQYF. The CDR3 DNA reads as TGTGCCAGCAGCCAGGAGCGGGAAACGACCTACGAGCAGTACTTC. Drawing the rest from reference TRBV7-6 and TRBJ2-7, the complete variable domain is GAGVSQSPRYKVTKRGQDVALRCDPISGHVSLYWYRQALGQGPEFLTYFNYEAQQDKSGLPNDRFSAERPEGSISTLTIQRTEQRDSAMYRCASSQERETTYEQYFGPGTRLTVT.

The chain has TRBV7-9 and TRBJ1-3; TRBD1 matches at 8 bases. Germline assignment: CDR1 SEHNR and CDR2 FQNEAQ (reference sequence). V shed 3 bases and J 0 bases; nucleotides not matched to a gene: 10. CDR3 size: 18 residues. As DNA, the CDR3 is TGTGCCAGCAGCTTCCTAAACCACAGGGGGGGCTCTGGAAACACCATATATTTT. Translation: CASSFLNHRGGSGNTIYF.

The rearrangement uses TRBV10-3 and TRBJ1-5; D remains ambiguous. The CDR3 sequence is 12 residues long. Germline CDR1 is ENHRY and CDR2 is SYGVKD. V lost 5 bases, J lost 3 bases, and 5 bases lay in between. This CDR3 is CAISSSNQPQHF. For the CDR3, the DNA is TGTGCCATCAGTTCCTCCAATCAGCCCCAGCATTTT.

CDR3: CASSQDGGAKNIQYF. The CDR3 DNA reads TGCGCCAGCAGCCAAGATGGGGGGGCTAAAAACATTCAGTACTTC. This sequence joins TRBV4-3 and TRBJ2-4, with D perhaps matching TRBD2 (7 bases). This CDR3 has 15 amino acids. V was pared by 0 bases and J by 4 bases, with 10 bases between. Germline lookup yields CDR1 LGHNA and CDR2 YSLEER.